This T cell receptor beta chain originates from a study of T cells after posttransplantation cyclophosphamide. Germline CDR1 reads SGHRS; CDR2 reads YFSETQ. The germline V and J ends were trimmed by 2 bases and 5 bases, with 11 bases remaining between them. The CDR3 totals 14 residues. This clone was recorded many times. Clones were sequenced by immunoSEQ multiplex PCR, and TCRdb holds only the in-frame ones, with some missing. Singletons are absent from the sample, which has 20,000 to 30,000 clones. The chain recombines TRBV5-1 with TRBJ2-1; TRBD2 might be the D (5 bases). The receptor comes from a woman aged 50 to 65 in good health, CMV-negative, and a related stem cell transplant donor. The sequenced sample was PBMCs. CDR3 sequence reads: CASSLLEAHNEQFF. The CDR3, as DNA: TGCGCCAGCAGCTTACTAGAAGCCCACAATGAGCAGTTCTTC.